The subject of this entry is one T cell receptor (beta chain). The data stem from a study of blood T cell repertoires in COVID-19. Overall study context: The United States, Italy and Spain were the sources of the acute and convalescent COVID-19 samples. T cells, B-cell-depleted T cells, or PBMCs supplied cDNA or gDNA.

Per the original data handling: Reference gene primer amplification in the assay estimated nucleated cell counts. Only in-frame clones appear in the TCRdb table, and some are missing; sequencing was by immunoSEQ multiplex PCR. V, J and clone size were drawn from that table, and D and trimming were deduced from the DNA. The sample contains some 300,000 clones, 70% to 90% of which appear only once. Looked up from germline, CDR1 is LNHDA and CDR2 is SQIVND (reference sequence). This CDR3 is 16 amino acids long. J lost 4 bases, V lost 6 bases, and 13 bases had no gene match. This clonotype originated in a woman aged 25 to 39 who had recovered from COVID-19. The sample was peripheral blood. The rearrangement uses TRBV19 and TRBJ2-3; 7 bases agree with TRBD2. CDR3 region: CASRSPSGPWADTQYF. The CDR3, as DNA: TGTGCCAGTAGGAGCCCTAGCGGTCCCTGGGCAGATACGCAGTATTTT.